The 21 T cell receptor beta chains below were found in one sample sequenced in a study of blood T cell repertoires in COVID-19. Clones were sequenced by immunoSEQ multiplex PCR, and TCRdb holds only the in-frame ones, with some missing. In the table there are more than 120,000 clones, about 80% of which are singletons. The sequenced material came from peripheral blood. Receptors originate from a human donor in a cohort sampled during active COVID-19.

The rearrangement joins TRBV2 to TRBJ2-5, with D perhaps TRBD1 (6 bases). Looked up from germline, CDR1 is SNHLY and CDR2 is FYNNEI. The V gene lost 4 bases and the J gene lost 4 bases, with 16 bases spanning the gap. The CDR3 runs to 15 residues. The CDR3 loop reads CASSAEVTGRETQYF. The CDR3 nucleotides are TGTGCCAGCAGTGCAGAAGTGACAGGCCGAGAGACCCAGTACTTC.

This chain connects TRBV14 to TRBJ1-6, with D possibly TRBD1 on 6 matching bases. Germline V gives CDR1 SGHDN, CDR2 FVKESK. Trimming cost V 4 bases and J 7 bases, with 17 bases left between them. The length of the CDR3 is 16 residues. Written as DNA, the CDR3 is TGTGCCAGCAGCCGGCCAGGCGGGGGCGCCAATTCACCCCTCCACTTT. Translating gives CASSRPGGGANSPLHF.

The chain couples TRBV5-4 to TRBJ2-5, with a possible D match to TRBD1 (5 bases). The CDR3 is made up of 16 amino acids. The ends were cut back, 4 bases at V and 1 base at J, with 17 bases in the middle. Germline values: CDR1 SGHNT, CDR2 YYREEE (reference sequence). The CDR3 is CASSPLDKAGQETQYF. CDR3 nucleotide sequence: TGTGCCAGCAGCCCACTGGACAAGGCTGGCCAAGAGACCCAGTACTTC.

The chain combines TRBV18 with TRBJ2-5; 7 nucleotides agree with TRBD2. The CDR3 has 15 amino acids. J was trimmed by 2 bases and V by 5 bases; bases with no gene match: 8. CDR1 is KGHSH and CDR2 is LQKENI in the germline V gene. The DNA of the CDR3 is TGTGCCAGCTCATCAACGGGGGGTATACAAGAGACCCAGTACTTC. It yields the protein CASSSTGGIQETQYF.

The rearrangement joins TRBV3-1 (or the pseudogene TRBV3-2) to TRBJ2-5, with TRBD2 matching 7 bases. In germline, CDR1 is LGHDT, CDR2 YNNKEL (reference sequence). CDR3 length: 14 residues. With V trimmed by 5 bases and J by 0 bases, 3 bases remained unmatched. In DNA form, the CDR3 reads TGTGCCAGCAGCTCGCGGGGGTACCAAGAGACCCAGTACTTC. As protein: CASSSRGYQETQYF.

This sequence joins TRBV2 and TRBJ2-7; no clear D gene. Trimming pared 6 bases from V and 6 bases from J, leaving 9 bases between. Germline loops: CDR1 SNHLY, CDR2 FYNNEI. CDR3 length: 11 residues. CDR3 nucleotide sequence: TGTGCCAGCAGCCCCGACTTCGAGCAGTACTTC. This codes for CASSPDFEQYF.

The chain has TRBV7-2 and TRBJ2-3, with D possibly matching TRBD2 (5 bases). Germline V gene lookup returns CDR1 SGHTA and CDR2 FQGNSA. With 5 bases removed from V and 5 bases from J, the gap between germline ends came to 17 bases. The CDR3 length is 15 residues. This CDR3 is CASSLNRVGGDTQYF. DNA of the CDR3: TGTGCCAGCAGCCTTAATCGGGTTGGAGGAGATACGCAGTATTTT.

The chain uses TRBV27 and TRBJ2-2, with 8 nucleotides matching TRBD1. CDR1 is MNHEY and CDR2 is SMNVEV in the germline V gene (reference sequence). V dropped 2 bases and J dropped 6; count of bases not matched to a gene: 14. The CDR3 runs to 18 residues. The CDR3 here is CASSLSQGAGGGPGELFF. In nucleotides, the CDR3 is TGTGCCAGCAGTTTAAGCCAGGGGGCCGGAGGAGGCCCCGGGGAGCTGTTTTTT.

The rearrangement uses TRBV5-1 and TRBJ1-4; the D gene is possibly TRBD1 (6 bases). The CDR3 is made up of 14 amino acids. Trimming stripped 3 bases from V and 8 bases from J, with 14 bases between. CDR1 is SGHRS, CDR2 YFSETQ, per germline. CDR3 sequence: CASSSRGRGEKLFF. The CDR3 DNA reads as TGCGCCAGCAGCTCCCGTGGGAGGGGGGAAAAACTGTTTTTT.

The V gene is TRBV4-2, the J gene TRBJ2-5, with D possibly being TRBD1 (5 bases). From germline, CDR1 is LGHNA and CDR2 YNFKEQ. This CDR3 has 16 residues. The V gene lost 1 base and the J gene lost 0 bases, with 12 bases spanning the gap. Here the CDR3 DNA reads TGTGCCAGCAGCCAAGTATCAGGGAAGGACCAAGAGACCCAGTACTTC. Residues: CASSQVSGKDQETQYF.

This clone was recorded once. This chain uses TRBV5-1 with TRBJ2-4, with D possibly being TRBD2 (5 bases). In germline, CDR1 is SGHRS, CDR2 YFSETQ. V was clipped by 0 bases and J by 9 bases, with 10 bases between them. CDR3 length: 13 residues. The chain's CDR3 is CASSLVGGSIQYF. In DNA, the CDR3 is TGCGCCAGCAGCTTGGTCGGAGGATCCATTCAGTACTTC.

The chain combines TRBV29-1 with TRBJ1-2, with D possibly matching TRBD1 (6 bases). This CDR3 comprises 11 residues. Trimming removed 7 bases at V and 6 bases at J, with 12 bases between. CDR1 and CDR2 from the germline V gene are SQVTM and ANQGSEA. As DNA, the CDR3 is TGCAGCGGGACACAGGGAAATGGCTACACCTTC. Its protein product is CSGTQGNGYTF.

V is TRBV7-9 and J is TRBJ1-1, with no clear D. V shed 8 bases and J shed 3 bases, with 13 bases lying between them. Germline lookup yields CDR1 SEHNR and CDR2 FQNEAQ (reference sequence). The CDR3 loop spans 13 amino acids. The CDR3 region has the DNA TGTGCCAGCGTAAGGAGTGTGGACACTGAAGCTTTCTTT. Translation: CASVRSVDTEAFF. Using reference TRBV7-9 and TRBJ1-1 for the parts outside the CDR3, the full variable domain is DTGVSQNPRHKITKRGQNVTFRCDPISEHNRLYWYRQTLGQGPEFLTYFQNEAQLEKSRLLSDRFSAERPKGSFSTLEIQRTEQGDSAMYLCASVRSVDTEAFFGQGTRLTVV.

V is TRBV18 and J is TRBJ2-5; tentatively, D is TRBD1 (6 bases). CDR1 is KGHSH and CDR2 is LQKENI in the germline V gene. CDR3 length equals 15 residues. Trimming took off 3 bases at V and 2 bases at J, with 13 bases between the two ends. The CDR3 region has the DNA TGTGCCAGCTCACCCCGGACAGACCTGCAAGAGACCCAGTACTTC. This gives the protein CASSPRTDLQETQYF.

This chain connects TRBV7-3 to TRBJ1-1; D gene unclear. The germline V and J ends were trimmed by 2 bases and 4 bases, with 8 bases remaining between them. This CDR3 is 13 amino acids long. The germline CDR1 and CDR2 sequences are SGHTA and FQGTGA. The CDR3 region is CASSLEPFTEAFF. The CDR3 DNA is TGTGCCAGCAGCTTAGAGCCGTTCACTGAAGCTTTCTTT.

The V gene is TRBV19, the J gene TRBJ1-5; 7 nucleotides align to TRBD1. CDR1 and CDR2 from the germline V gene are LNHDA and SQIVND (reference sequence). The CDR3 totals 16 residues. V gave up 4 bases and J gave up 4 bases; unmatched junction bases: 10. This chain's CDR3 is CASSSLLGQTNQPQHF. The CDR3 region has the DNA TGTGCCAGTAGTAGTCTTTTGGGACAGACTAATCAGCCCCAGCATTTT. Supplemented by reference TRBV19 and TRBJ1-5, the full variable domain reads DGGITQSPKYLFRKEGQNVTLSCEQNLNHDAMYWYRQDPGQGLRLIYYSQIVNDFQKGDIAEGYSVSREKKESFPLTVTSAQKNPTAFYLCASSSLLGQTNQPQHFGDGTRLSIL.

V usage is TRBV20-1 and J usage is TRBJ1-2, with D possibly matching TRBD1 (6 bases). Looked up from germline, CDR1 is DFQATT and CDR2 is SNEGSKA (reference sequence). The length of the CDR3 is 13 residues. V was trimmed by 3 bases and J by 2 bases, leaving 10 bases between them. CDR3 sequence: CSASWDKNYGYTF. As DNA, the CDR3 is TGCAGTGCTAGTTGGGACAAAAACTATGGCTACACCTTC.

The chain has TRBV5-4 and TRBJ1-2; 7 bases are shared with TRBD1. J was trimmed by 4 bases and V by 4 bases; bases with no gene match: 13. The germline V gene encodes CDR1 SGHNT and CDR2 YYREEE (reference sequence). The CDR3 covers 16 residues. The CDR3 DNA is TGTGCCAGCAGCACAGGGGACGGGAATCGGGTCTATGGCTACACCTTC. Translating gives CASSTGDGNRVYGYTF.

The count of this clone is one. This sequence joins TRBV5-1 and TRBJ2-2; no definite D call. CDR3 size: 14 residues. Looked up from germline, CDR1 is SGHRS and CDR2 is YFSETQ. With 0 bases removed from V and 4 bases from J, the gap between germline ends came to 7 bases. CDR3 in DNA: TGCGCCAGCAGCTTGGAATCAATCACCGGGGAGCTGTTTTTT. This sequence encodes CASSLESITGELFF.

The DNA for the CDR3 is TGTGCCAGCAGTGACCAGGGGGATACGCAGTATTTT. It yields the protein CASSDQGDTQYF. The chain links TRBV2 to TRBJ2-3; maybe TRBD1 (6 bases). Germline-derived CDR1 and CDR2 are SNHLY and FYNNEI. CDR3 size: 12 residues. V lost 3 bases and J lost 6, with 7 bases in between.

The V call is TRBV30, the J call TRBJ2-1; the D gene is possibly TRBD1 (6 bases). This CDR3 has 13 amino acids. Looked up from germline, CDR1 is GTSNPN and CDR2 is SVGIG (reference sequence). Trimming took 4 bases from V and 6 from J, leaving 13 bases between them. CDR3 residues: CAWNRDGFNEQFF. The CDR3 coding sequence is TGTGCCTGGAACAGGGACGGGTTCAATGAGCAGTTCTTC.